Below are 15 T cell receptor beta chains sequenced from a single sample in a study of CD8+CD57+ T cells in acquired aplastic anemia. Profiling that covered TCR beta VDJ and CDR3 relied on genomic DNA as its template. TCRdb re-called the reads with MiXCR, one entry per CDR3 protein. The sample consists of some 200,000 distinct CDR3 sequences, roughly 33% of them appearing once. The sample consisted of sorted CD4+, CD8+, or CD8+CD57+ T cells (not recorded which) from PBMCs. The receptor set was obtained from a human donor in good health, serving as a control.

The table lists this clonotype with many counts. The gene calls are TRBV19 and TRBJ1-5, with D maybe TRBD1 (6 bases). CDR1 is LNHDA and CDR2 is SQIVND in the germline V gene (reference sequence). The V and J ends lost 9 bases and 0 bases respectively, with 18 bases between them. This CDR3 is 16 amino acids long. CDR3 DNA: TGTGCCAGCCACCTCGGGGGCGGGTATAGCAATCAGCCCCAGCATTTT. Translated, it gives CASHLGGGYSNQPQHF.

This rearrangement joins TRBV5-1 to TRBJ1-1, with a weak D call TRBD1 (5 bases). Germline assignment: CDR1 SGHRS and CDR2 YFSETQ. This CDR3 comprises 18 residues. V lost 0 bases to trimming and J lost 2 bases, with 20 bases between them. CDR3: CASSLALRSGGANTEAFF. Written as DNA, the CDR3 is TGCGCCAGCAGCTTGGCGCTAAGGTCCGGTGGGGCCAACACTGAAGCTTTCTTT. Based on the CDR3 plus reference TRBV5-1 and TRBJ1-1, the full variable domain is KAGVTQTPRYLIKTRGQQVTLSCSPISGHRSVSWYQQTPGQGLQFLFEYFSETQRNKGNFPGRFSGRQFSNSRSEMNVSTLELGDSALYLCASSLALRSGGANTEAFFGQGTRLTVV.

This clonotype showed up just a few times. This chain links TRBV19 with TRBJ2-3; D uncertain. Germline lookup yields CDR1 LNHDA and CDR2 SQIVND (reference sequence). The CDR3 is made up of 14 amino acids. The V gene lost 7 bases and the J gene lost 4 bases, with 15 bases spanning the gap. DNA for the CDR3: TGTGCCAGTATATCTCGGTTAATGTCAGATACGCAGTATTTT. This sequence encodes CASISRLMSDTQYF.

Many counts were recorded for this clonotype. This chain connects TRBV12-3 or TRBV12-4 to TRBJ1-5, with a weak D call TRBD1 (5 bases). V lost 5 bases to trimming and J lost 3 bases, with 14 bases between them. The CDR3 length is 15 residues. The CDR3 sequence is CASSRSQGLNQPQHF. CDR3 bases: TGTGCCAGCAGTCGAAGTCAGGGTCTCAATCAGCCCCAGCATTTT.

This clonotype was seen many times. The chain is built from TRBV7-2 and TRBJ2-7; 11 bases align to TRBD2. The CDR3 length is 14 residues. J gave up 4 bases and V 6 bases, and 5 bases lay outside the gene matches. In germline, CDR1 is SGHTA, CDR2 FQGNSA. CDR3 in DNA: TGTGCCAGCAGTCAACTAGCGGGGGCTTACGAGCAGTACTTC. As protein: CASSQLAGAYEQYF.

This clonotype was observed at least ten times. V and J are TRBV19 and TRBJ2-7; TRBD2 agrees at 8 bases. The CDR3 has 16 residues. From germline, CDR1 is LNHDA and CDR2 SQIVND (reference sequence). J lost 7 bases, V lost 5 bases, and 16 bases had no gene match. CDR3 coding DNA: TGTGCCAGTAGTCGCCTAGGGCGGGAGGTCACGGGGGAGCAGTACTTC. This translates into CASSRLGREVTGEQYF.

This chain connects TRBV2 to TRBJ2-7, with 7 bases lining up with TRBD1. The CDR3 sequence is 12 residues long. From germline, CDR1 is SNHLY and CDR2 FYNNEI. CDR3 coding DNA: TGTGCTATCCAGACAGGGAAGTACGAGCAGTACTTC. Protein product: CAIQTGKYEQYF.

This clonotype was counted ten times or more. V gene TRBV3-1 combines with J gene TRBJ2-5; the D is unclear. CDR1 and CDR2 from the germline V gene are LGHDT and YNNKEL (reference sequence). V was clipped by 8 bases and J by 5 bases, with 9 bases between them. This CDR3 is 11 amino acids long. The CDR3 coding sequence is TGTGCCAGCGGGTCATCGGAGACCCAGTACTTC. It translates to CASGSSETQYF.

This clonotype appeared many times. The V call is TRBV6-1, the J call TRBJ1-2, with 7 bases fitting TRBD1. J gave up 4 bases and V 7 bases, and 6 bases lay outside the gene matches. The CDR3 has 13 residues. The germline V gene has CDR1 MNHNS and CDR2 SASEGT. The CDR3, as DNA: TGTGCCAGCACCCGGGACAGCATCTATGGCTACACCTTC. Encoded protein: CASTRDSIYGYTF.

This clonotype was counted only a few times. V is TRBV19 and J is TRBJ1-6; D is possibly TRBD1 (5 bases). Germline values: CDR1 LNHDA, CDR2 SQIVND (reference sequence). Trimming took 5 bases from V and 7 from J, leaving 12 bases between them. This CDR3 spans 14 amino acids. In nucleotides, the CDR3 is TGTGCCAGTAGTTGGGACGGTAGGAATTCACCCCTCCACTTT. Translating gives CASSWDGRNSPLHF. The full variable domain, rest sourced from reference TRBV19 and TRBJ1-6, is DGGITQSPKYLFRKEGQNVTLSCEQNLNHDAMYWYRQDPGQGLRLIYYSQIVNDFQKGDIAEGYSVSREKKESFPLTVTSAQKNPTAFYLCASSWDGRNSPLHFGNGTRLTVT.

This clonotype was seen repeatedly, ten times or more. The V call is TRBV6-1, the J call TRBJ1-2, with no clear D. The CDR3 runs 14 residues. From germline, CDR1 is MNHNS and CDR2 SASEGT. V was trimmed by 2 bases and J by 8 bases, leaving 15 bases between them. The CDR3 DNA is TGTGCCAGCAGTGAAAAACGGGCCAGGATGGGCTACACCTTC. Translated: CASSEKRARMGYTF.

Many counts were recorded for this clonotype. V gene TRBV20-1 combines with J gene TRBJ2-3, with TRBD2 identical over 10 bases. The CDR3 loop spans 14 amino acids. CDR1 is DFQATT, CDR2 SNEGSKA, per germline (reference sequence). Germline trimming cut 4 bases from V and 3 bases from J; bases unmatched to any gene: 4. DNA of the CDR3: TGCAGTGCTACACCGGGACTAGCGACAGATACGCAGTATTTT. Residues: CSATPGLATDTQYF.

The rearrangement links TRBV12-3 or TRBV12-4 to TRBJ2-3; 14 bases match TRBD2. This CDR3 contains 14 residues. V lost 6 bases and J lost 7; bases outside the gene matches: 3. CDR3 bases: TGTGCCAGCAGGACTAGCGGGGGGGAACATACGCAGTATTTT. This codes for CASRTSGGEHTQYF.

The rearrangement joins TRBV11-2 to TRBJ1-1; 7 nucleotides match TRBD1. The CDR3 extends over 16 amino acids. Germline CDR1 is SGHAT and CDR2 is FQNNGV. V dropped 4 bases and J dropped 4; count of bases not matched to a gene: 12. The CDR3 bases are TGTGCCAGCAGCTCAAATTCCCAGGGGGTGGGCACTGAAGCTTTCTTT. It specifies CASSSNSQGVGTEAFF.

The V and J genes are TRBV2 and TRBJ2-7; D might be TRBD1 (7 bases). V lost 5 bases and J lost 3, with 11 bases in between. Looked up from germline, CDR1 is SNHLY and CDR2 is FYNNEI. This CDR3 comprises 13 residues. Here the CDR3 DNA reads TGTGCCAGCAGTCGCAGGGGGGACTACGAGCAGTACTTC. As protein: CASSRRGDYEQYF.